This TCR beta chain was retrieved from a study of long-term antiretroviral therapy in people with HIV. Whole-study results and caveats: Repertoires in HIV (unlike those of controls) had narrower CDR3 length ranges.

Version v3.0 of the immunoSEQ assay was performed at survey level. The repertoire was sequenced with immunoSEQ multiplex PCR; TCRdb's copy has only in-frame clones and lacks some. Of 35,000 to 50,000 clones in the sample, around nine tenths were seen once. Each HIV-infected participant was given treatment in the United States. Cryopreserved PBMC, at roughly 0.9-11 million per sample, were present before DNA extraction. Points on this clone: Its antigen is not identified.

Sample: unsorted PBMCs, taken 0.1 years before starting antiretroviral therapy. The clonotype comes from a woman between 50 and 59 years old with HIV.

This CDR3 is CASSLEGQGNSPLHF. DNA for the CDR3: TGCGCCAGCAGCTTGGAAGGACAGGGTAATTCACCCCTCCACTTT. This chain uses TRBV5-1 with TRBJ1-6, with TRBD1 matching 8 bases. The CDR3 is 15 residues long. Germline V gives CDR1 SGHRS, CDR2 YFSETQ. V shed 0 bases, J shed 6 bases, and the junction held 2 bases outside the gene matches.